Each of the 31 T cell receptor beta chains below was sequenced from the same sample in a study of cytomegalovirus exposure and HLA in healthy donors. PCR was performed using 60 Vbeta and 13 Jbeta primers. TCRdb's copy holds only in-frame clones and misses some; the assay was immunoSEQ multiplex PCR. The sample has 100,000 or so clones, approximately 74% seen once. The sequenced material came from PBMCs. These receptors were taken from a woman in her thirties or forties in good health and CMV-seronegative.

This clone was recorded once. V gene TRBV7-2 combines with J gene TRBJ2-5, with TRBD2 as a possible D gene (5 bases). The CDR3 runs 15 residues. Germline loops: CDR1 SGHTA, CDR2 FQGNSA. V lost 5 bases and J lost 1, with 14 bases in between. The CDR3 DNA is TGTGCCAGCAGCCCCTGGGGAGCACCCCAAGAGACCCAGTACTTC. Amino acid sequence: CASSPWGAPQETQYF.

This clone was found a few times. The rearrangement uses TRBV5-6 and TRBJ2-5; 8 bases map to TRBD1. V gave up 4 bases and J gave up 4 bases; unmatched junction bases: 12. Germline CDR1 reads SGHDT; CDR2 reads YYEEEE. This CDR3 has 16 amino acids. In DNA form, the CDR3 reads TGTGCCAGCAGCACCGCCCGGACAGGGATGGGAGAGACCCAGTACTTC. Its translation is CASSTARTGMGETQYF. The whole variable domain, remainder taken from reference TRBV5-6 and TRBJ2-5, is DAGVTQSPTHLIKTRGQQVTLRCSPKSGHDTVSWYQQALGQGPQFIFQYYEEEERQRGNFPDRFSGHQFPNYSSELNVNALLLGDSALYLCASSTARTGMGETQYFGPGTRLLVL.

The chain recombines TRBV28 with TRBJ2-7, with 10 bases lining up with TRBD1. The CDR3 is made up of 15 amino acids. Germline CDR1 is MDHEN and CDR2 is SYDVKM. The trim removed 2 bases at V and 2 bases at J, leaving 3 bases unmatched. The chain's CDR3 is CASSLPGQGPYEQYF. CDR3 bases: TGTGCCAGCAGTTTACCGGGACAGGGGCCCTACGAGCAGTACTTC.

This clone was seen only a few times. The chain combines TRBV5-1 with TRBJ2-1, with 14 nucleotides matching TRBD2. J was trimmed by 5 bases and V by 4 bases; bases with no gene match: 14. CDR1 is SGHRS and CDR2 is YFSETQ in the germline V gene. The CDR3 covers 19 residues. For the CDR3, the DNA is TGCGCCAGCAGCCTAAGACTAGCGGGGGGGCAGGGGCACAACAATGAGCAGTTCTTC. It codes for CASSLRLAGGQGHNNEQFF.

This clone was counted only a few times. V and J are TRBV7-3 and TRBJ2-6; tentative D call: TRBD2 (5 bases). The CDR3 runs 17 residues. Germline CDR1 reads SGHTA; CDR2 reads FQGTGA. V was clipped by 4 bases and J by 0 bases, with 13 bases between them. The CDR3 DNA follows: TGTGCCAGCAGCTCCTTACGGGGATCCTCTGGGGCCAACGTCCTGACTTTC. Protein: CASSSLRGSSGANVLTF.

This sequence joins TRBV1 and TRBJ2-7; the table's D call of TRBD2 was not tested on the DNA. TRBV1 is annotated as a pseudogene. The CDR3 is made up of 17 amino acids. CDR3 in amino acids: CTSSPTPQKLDPYEQYF. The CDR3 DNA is TGCACCAGCAGCCCAACCCCCCAAAAACTAGACCCCTACGAGCAGTACTTC.

The CDR3 DNA sequence: TGTGCCAGCAGAGAAGAGGCCGGGACAGGGACAGATACGCAGTATTTT. Its translation is CASREEAGTGTDTQYF. This sequence joins TRBV6-4 and TRBJ2-3; TRBD1 aligns across 9 bases. Germline-derived CDR1 and CDR2 are MRHNA and SNTAGT. J was trimmed by 3 bases and V by 6 bases; bases with no gene match: 10. This CDR3 spans 16 amino acids.

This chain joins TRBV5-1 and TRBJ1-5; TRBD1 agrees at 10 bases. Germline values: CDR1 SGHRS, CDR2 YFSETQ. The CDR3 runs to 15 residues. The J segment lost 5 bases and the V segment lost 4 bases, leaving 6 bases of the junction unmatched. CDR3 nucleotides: TGCGCCAGCAGCGACGGGACAGGGGTACATCAGCCCCAGCATTTT. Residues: CASSDGTGVHQPQHF.

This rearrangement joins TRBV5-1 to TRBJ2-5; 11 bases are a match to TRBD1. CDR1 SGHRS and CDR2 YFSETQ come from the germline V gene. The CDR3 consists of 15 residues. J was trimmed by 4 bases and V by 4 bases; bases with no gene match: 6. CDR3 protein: CASSLGTGGRETQYF. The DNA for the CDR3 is TGCGCCAGCAGCCTGGGGACAGGGGGTAGAGAGACCCAGTACTTC.

The CDR3 spells CASSELRTQGRVEYF. For the CDR3, the DNA is TGTGCCAGCAGTGAGCTCAGAACACAGGGTCGAGTAGAGTACTTC. The rearrangement links TRBV6-1 to TRBJ2-7; D is perhaps TRBD1 (6 bases). This CDR3 comprises 15 residues. V lost 3 bases and J 11 bases, leaving 23 bases between the germline ends. CDR1 and CDR2 (germline): MNHNS, SASEGT.

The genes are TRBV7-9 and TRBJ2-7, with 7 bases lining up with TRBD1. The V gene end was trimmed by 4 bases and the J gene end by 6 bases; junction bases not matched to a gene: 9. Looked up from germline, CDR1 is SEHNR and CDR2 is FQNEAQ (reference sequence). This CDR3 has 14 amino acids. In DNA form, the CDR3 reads TGTGCCAGCAGCTCACAAAAGACAGGGCTCGAGCAGTACTTC. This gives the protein CASSSQKTGLEQYF.

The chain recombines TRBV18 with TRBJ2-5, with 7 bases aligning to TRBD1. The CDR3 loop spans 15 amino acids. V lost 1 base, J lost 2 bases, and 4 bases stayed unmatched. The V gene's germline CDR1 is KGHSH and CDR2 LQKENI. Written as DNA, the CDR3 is TGTGCCAGCTCACCACAGACGGGACAGCAAGAGACCCAGTACTTC. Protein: CASSPQTGQQETQYF.

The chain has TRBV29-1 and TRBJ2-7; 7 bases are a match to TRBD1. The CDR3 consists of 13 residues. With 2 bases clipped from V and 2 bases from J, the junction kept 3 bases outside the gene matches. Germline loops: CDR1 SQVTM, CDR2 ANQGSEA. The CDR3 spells CSVEMQGAYEQYF. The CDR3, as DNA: TGCAGCGTTGAAATGCAGGGGGCCTACGAGCAGTACTTC.

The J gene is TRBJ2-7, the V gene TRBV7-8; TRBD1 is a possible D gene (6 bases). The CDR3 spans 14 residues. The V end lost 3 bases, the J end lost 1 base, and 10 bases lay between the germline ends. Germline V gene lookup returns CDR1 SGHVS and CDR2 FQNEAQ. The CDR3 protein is CASSLMDSSYEQYF. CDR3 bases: TGTGCCAGCAGCTTGATGGACAGTTCCTACGAGCAGTACTTC.

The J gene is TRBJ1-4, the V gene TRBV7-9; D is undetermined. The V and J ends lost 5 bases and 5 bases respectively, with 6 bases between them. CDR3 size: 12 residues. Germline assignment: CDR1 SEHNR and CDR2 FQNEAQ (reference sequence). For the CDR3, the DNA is TGTGCCAGCAGCCTAAACAATGAAAAACTGTTTTTT. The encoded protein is CASSLNNEKLFF.

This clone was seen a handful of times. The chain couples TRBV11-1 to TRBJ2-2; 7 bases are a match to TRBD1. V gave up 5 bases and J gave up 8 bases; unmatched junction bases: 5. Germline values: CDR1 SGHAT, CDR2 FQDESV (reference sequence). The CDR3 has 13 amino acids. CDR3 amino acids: CASSRDRAGELFF. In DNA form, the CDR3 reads TGTGCCAGCAGCAGGGACAGAGCGGGGGAGCTGTTTTTT.

Here the CDR3 DNA reads TGTGCCAGCAGCGTCGGGACTTGGAACACCGGGGAGCTGTTTTTT. Its translation is CASSVGTWNTGELFF. The gene calls are TRBV9 and TRBJ2-2; weak D call: TRBD2 (6 bases). The CDR3 has 15 amino acids. Trimming stripped 2 bases from V and 1 base from J, with 9 bases between. CDR1 and CDR2 from the germline V gene are SGDLS and YYNGEE.

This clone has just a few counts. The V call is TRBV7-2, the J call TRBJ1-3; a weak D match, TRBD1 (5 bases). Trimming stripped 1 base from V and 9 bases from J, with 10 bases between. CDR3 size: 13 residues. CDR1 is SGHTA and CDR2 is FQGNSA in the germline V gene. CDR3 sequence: CASSLGQGSTIYF. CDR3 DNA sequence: TGTGCCAGCAGCTTAGGGCAGGGCTCCACCATATATTTT.

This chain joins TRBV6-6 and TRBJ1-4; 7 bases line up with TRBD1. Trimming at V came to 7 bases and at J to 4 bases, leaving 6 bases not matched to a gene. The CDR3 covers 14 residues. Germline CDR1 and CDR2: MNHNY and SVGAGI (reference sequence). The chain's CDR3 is CASIRDSNNEKLFF. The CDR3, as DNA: TGTGCCAGCATAAGGGACAGCAATAATGAAAAACTGTTTTTT.

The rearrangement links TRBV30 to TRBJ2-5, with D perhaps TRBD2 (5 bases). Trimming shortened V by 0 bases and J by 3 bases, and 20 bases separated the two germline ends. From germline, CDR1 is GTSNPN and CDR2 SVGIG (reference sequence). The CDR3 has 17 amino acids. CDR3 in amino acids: CAWSVLGSRTFKETQYF. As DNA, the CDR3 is TGTGCCTGGAGTGTATTGGGTAGTAGGACTTTCAAAGAGACCCAGTACTTC.

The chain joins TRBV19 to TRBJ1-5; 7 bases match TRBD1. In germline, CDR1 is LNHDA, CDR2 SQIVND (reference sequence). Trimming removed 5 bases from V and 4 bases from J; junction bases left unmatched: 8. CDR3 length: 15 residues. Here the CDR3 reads CASSAQGEMNQPQHF. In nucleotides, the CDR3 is TGTGCCAGTAGTGCCCAGGGGGAAATGAATCAGCCCCAGCATTTT.

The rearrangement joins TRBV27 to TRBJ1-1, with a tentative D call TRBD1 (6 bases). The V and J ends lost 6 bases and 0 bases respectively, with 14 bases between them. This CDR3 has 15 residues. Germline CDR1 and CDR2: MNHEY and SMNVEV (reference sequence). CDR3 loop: CASSSYPGVNTEAFF. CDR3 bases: TGTGCCAGCAGCAGTTATCCAGGGGTGAACACTGAAGCTTTCTTT.

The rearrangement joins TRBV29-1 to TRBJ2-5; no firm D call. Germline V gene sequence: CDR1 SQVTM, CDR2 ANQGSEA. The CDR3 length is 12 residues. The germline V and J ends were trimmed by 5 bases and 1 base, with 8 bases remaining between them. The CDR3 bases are TGCAGCGTTCTACCGATCCAAGAGACCCAGTACTTC. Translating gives CSVLPIQETQYF. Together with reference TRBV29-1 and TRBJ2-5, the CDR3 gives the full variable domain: SAVISQKPSRDICQRGTSLTIQCQVDSQVTMMFWYRQQPGQSLTLIATANQGSEATYESGFVIDKFPISRPNLTFSTLTVSNMSPEDSSIYLCSVLPIQETQYFGPGTRLLVL.

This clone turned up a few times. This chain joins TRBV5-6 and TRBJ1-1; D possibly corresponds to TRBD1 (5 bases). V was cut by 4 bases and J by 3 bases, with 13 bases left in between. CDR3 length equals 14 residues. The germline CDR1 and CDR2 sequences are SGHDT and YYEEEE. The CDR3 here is CASSLAGVDTEAFF. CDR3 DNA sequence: TGTGCCAGCAGCCTAGCGGGGGTGGACACTGAAGCTTTCTTT.

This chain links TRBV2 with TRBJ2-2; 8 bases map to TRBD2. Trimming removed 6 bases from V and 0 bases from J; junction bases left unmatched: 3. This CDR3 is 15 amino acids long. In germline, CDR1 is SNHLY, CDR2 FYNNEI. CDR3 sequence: CASSPGLANTGELFF. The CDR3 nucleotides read TGTGCCAGCAGCCCGGGACTAGCGAACACCGGGGAGCTGTTTTTT. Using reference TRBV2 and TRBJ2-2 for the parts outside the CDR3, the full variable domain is EPEVTQTPSHQVTQMGQEVILRCVPISNHLYFYWYRQILGQKVEFLVSFYNNEISEKSEIFDDQFSVERPDGSNFTLKIRSTKLEDSAMYFCASSPGLANTGELFFGEGSRLTVL.

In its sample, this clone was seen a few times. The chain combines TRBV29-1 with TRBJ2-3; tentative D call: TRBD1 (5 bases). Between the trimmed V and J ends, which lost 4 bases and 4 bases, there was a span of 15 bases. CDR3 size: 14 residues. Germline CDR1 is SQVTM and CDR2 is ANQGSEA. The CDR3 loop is CSVVFSLRADTQYF. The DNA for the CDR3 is TGCAGCGTTGTTTTTTCTCTCAGGGCAGATACGCAGTATTTT.

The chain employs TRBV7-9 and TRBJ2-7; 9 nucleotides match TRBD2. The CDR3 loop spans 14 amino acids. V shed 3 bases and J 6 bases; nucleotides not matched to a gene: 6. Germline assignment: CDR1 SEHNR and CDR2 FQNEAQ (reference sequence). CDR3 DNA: TGTGCCAGCAGCTTTCTAGCGGGAAAAGGCGAGCAGTACTTC. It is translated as CASSFLAGKGEQYF.

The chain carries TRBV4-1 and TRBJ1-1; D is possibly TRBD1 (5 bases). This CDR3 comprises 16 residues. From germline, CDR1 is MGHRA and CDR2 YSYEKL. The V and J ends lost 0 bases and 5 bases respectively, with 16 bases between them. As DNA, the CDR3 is TGCGCCAGCAGCCAAGACCCGGGAGGGGTGCGTACTGAAGCTTTCTTT. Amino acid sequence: CASSQDPGGVRTEAFF.

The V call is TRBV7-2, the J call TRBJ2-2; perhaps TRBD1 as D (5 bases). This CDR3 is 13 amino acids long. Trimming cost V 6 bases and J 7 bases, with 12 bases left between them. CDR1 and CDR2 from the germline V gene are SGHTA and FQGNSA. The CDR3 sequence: CASRPQGGGELFF. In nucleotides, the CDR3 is TGTGCCAGCAGACCCCAGGGTGGCGGGGAGCTGTTTTTT.

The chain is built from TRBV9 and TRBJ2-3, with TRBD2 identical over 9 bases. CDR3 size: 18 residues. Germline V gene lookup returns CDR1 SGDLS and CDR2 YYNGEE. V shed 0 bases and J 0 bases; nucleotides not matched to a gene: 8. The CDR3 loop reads CASSVVGSGGLSTDTQYF. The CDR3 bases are TGTGCCAGCAGCGTAGTTGGGAGCGGGGGGCTTAGCACAGATACGCAGTATTTT.

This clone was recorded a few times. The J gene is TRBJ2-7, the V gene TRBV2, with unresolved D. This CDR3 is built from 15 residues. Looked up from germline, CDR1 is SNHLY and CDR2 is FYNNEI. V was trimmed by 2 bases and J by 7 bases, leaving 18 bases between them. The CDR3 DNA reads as TGTGCCAGCAGTGAAACGCGTGACCCTACGGGTGAGCAGTACTTC. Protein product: CASSETRDPTGEQYF.